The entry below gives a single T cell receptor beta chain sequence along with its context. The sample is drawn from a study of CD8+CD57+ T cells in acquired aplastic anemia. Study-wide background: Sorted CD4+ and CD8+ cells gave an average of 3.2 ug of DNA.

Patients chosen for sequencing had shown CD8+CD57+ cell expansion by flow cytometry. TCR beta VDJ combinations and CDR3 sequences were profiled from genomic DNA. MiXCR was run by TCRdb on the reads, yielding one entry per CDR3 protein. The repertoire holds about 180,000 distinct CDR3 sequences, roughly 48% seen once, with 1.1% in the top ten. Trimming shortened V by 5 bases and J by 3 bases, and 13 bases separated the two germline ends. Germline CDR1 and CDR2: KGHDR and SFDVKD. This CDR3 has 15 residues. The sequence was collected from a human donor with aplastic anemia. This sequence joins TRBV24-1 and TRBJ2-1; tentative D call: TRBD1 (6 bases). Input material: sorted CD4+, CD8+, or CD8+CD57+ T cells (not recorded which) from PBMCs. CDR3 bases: TGTGCCACCAGTGGGGGGCTGGACGGCTACAATGAGCAGTTCTTC. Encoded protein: CATSGGLDGYNEQFF.